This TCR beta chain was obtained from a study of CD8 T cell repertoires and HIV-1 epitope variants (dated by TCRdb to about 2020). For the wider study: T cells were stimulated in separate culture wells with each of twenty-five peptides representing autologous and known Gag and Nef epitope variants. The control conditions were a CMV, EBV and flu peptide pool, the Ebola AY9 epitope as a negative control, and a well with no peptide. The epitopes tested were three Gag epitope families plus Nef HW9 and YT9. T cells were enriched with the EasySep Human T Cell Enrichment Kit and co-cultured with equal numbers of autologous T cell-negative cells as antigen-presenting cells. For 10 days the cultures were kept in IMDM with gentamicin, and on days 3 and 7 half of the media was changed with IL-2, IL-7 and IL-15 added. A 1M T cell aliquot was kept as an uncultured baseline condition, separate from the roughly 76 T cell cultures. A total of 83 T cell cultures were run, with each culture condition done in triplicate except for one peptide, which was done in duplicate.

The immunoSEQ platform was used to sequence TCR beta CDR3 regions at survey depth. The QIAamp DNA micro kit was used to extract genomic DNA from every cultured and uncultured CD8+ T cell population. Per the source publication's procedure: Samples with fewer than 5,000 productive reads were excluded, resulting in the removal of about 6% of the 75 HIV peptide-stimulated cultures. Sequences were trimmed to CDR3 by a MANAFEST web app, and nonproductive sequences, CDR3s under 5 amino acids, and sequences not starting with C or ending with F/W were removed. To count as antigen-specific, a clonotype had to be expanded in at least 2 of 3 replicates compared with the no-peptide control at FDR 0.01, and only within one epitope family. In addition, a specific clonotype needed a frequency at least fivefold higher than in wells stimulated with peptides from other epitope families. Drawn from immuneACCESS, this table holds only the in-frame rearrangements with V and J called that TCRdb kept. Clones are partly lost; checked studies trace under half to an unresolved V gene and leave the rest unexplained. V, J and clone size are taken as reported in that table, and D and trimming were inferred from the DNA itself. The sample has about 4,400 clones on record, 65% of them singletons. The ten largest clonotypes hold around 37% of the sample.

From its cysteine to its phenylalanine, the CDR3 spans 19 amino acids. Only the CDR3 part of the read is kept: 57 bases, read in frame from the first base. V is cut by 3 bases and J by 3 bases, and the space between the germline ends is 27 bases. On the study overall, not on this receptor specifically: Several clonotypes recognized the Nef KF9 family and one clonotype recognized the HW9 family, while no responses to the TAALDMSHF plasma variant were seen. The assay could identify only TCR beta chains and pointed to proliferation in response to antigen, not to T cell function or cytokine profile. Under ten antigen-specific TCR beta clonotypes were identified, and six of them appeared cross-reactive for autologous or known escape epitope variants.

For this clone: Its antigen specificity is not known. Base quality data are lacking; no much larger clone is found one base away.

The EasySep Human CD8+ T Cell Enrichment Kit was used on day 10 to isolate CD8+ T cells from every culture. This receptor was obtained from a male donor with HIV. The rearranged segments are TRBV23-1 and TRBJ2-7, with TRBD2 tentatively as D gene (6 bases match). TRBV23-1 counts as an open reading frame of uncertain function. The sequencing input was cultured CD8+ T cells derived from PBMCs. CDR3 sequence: CASSHQRLHSWRDLYEQYF. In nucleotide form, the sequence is TGCGCCAGCAGTCATCAGCGGCTGCATAGTTGGCGGGATCTCTACGAGCAGTACTTC.